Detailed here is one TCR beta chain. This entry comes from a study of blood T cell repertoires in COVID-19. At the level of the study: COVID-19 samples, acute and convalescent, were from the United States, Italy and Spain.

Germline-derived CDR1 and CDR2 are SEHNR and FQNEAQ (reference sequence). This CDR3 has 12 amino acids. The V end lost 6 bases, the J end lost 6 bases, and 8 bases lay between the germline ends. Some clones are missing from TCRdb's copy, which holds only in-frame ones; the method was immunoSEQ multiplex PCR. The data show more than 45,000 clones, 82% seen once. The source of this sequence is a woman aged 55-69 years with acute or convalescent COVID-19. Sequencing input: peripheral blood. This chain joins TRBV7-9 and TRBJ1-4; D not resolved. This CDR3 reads CASRQSYEKLFF. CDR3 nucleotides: TGTGCCAGCAGACAGAGTTATGAAAAACTGTTTTTT. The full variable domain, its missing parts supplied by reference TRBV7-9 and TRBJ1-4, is DTGVSQNPRHKITKRGQNVTFRCDPISEHNRLYWYRQTLGQGPEFLTYFQNEAQLEKSRLLSDRFSAERPKGSFSTLEIQRTEQGDSAMYLCASRQSYEKLFFGSGTQLSVL.